The T cell receptor (beta chain) under discussion was sequenced for a study of blood T cell repertoires in COVID-19 (dated by TCRdb to 2018 to 2021). Regarding the research as a whole: Collaborator samples came from the United States, Italy and Spain and covered acute and convalescent phases of COVID-19. Where available, HLA class I and class II types were obtained from metadata supplied by the sample provider rather than from assay-based typing. Subjects who had been exposed to COVID-19, were actively infected with it, or had recovered from it provided the deeply sampled blood TCRbeta repertoires that made up the dataset. A freely available public database, intended as a resource for researchers studying the immune response to SARS-CoV-2, is where the repertoires were released. The material from the prospective study consisted of cDNA or gDNA derived from T cells, B-cell-depleted T cells, or PBMCs. Nearly every sample came with metadata listing a de-identified subject ID, COVID-19 status, age in years and sex. The samples were drawn from the first 160 participants of the ongoing ImmuneRACE study and from some 1,300 subjects provided by 6 global collaborators. What the research found in general, with its limitations: Clinical and demographic metadata were provided uncurated, with the amount varying by source and participant.

From V the trimming removes 4 bases and from J it removes 2 bases, while the gene matches leave 10 bases of the junction unaccounted for. The germline V gene sets CDR1 to SGHRS and CDR2 to YFSETQ. Including cysteine and phenylalanine, the CDR3 has 16 amino acids. CDR3 DNA is the only sequence kept; it has 48 bases, read in frame from the first base. Points on this clone: Its antigen is not yet known. The sample holds no much larger clone one base away, and base qualities are not on file.

Participants in the prospective study were enrolled through a virtual design, were aged 18 to 89 years, and lived in roughly 26 United States geographic areas. To assign participants to cohorts, the prospective study relied on clinical history that participants themselves reported in a screening survey and a study questionnaire. Each participant in the prospective study had whole blood, serum and a nasopharyngeal or oropharyngeal swab collected by mobile phlebotomists. Additional blood draws and questionnaires over an approximately 2-month period could optionally be provided by prospective study participants. Before DNA extraction, blood samples from the prospective study were shipped at room temperature or frozen. The immunoSEQ Assay, a bias-controlled multiplex PCR, was used to amplify TCRbeta CDR3 regions from genomic DNA. In the source study's methods: The number of nucleated cells in each sample was estimated from the amplification of reference gene primers within the assay. Sequence reads were collapsed and filtered to measure the absolute abundance of every unique TCRbeta CDR3 rearrangement. For each sample, productive Simpson clonality was calculated as the square root of Simpson's diversity index across productive rearrangements. The source is immuneACCESS, and TCRdb retained only in-frame sequences with V and J called. Part of the clones is not carried over; for the studies checked, unresolved V genes explain less than half of this, and the remainder is unexplained. Clone size and V and J calls were adopted from that table, with D and trimming inferred from the DNA. The sample table holds hundreds of thousands of clones, of which 70% to 90% were seen once. The ten largest clonotypes hold under 2.5% of the sample.

The V and J genes are TRBV5-1 and TRBJ1-2, with 8 bases in between that match TRBD1. Sequencing was performed on PBMCs or T cells enriched from blood (not recorded which). The sequence was collected from a woman under 30 with acute COVID-19. The CDR3 has the sequence CASSIRQGNTNYGYTF. The DNA sequence is given as TGCGCCAGCAGCATCCGACAGGGGAACACCAACTATGGCTACACCTTC.